The T cell receptor (beta chain) described here comes from a study of blood T cell repertoires in COVID-19. The length of the CDR3 is 11 residues. Germline CDR1 is DFQATT and CDR2 is SNEGSKA (reference sequence). Trimming stripped 0 bases from V and 4 bases from J, with 4 bases between. Clones were sequenced by immunoSEQ multiplex PCR, and TCRdb holds only the in-frame ones, with some missing. The sample has about 380,000 clones; roughly 90% are singletons. The origin of this receptor is a man between 18 and 35 years old with active or convalescent COVID-19. The sequenced sample consisted of peripheral blood. V is TRBV20-1 and J is TRBJ2-7, with D unclear. CDR3 coding DNA: TGCAGTGCTAGAGACATTTACGAGCAGTACTTC. It translates to CSARDIYEQYF.